This paragraph reports one T cell receptor beta chain. What it binds is not known. TCR beta CDR3 regions were amplified from RNA. The primer set for the first-round RT-PCR of the TCR CDR3 was HTBI. TCRdb recomputed calls from the multiplex PCR reads with MiXCR, one row per CDR3 protein. The sample contains more than 300,000 distinct CDR3 sequences, approximately 17% of which appear only once. Lactation, pregnancy, other autoimmune disease or uncontrolled infection excluded patients. The data derive from a study of T cells in Graves' hyperthyroidism and ophthalmopathy. Overall study findings and caveats: The model anticipated ophthalmopathy a median about 7.1 months pre-onset.

The sample consisted of blood. This TCR was recovered from a young man with Graves' ophthalmopathy.

The CDR3 here is CASSLRQGINTGELFF. The CDR3, as DNA: TGTGCCAGCAGCTTACGACAAGGCATAAACACCGGGGAGCTGTTTTTT. The V and J genes are TRBV7-9 and TRBJ2-2; D is unresolved. The CDR3 has 16 amino acids. The V end was cut by 2 bases, the J end by 2 bases, with 12 bases between. Germline CDR1 reads SEHNR; CDR2 reads FQNEAQ (reference sequence).